This entry lists 27 T cell receptor beta chains sequenced from one sample in a study of T cell clonotyping in hematopoietic cell transplantation. Method: immunoSEQ multiplex PCR; TCRdb's copy keeps in-frame clones and lacks some. The sample has 4,000 to 5,500 clones; approximately 96% are singletons. The sequences come from PBMCs, collected 100 days after allogeneic stem cell transplant. These receptors all stem from a male patient aged 40 to 50 who had an allogeneic stem cell transplant from a related donor, so the T cells may come from the graft donor. Some clones in this sample may be carry-over from other donors' samples.

CDR3 DNA: TGTGCCAGCAGTGAAACGTCTCTCAGGGTTGGCTATGGCTACACCTTC. Translating gives CASSETSLRVGYGYTF. The chain couples TRBV28 to TRBJ1-2; D might be TRBD1 (5 bases). The length of the CDR3 is 16 residues. V was cut by 5 bases and J by 4 bases, with 20 bases left in between. Looked up from germline, CDR1 is MDHEN and CDR2 is SYDVKM.

This rearrangement joins TRBV7-2 to TRBJ2-7; unclear D gene. Looked up from germline, CDR1 is SGHTA and CDR2 is FQGNSA. The ends were cut back, 5 bases at V and 7 bases at J, with 9 bases in the middle. This CDR3 has 11 amino acids. The CDR3 protein is CASSTGREQYF. DNA for the CDR3: TGTGCCAGCAGCACTGGACGGGAGCAGTACTTC.

The chain employs TRBV6-1 and TRBJ1-1, with D uncertain. The germline V gene has CDR1 MNHNS and CDR2 SASEGT. The CDR3 spans 15 residues. The V end lost 3 bases, the J end lost 4 bases, and 15 bases lay between the germline ends. The CDR3 coding sequence is TGTGCCAGCAGTGATGTATCAGTCCCGACCACTGAAGCTTTCTTT. Translated, it gives CASSDVSVPTTEAFF.

This clone was seen only once. An end of the junction does not agree with germline; a read error may underlie this. This same CDR3 is encoded by further DNA sequences in the sample. The gene calls are TRBV5-6 and TRBJ1-6; 9 positions agree with TRBD1. CDR1 and CDR2 (germline): SGHDT, YYEEEE. The CDR3 covers 15 residues. CDR3: CASSWDRVLNSPLHF. CDR3 nucleotides: TGTGCCAGCAGTTGGGACAGGGTATTGAATTCACCCCTCCACTTC.

This sequence joins TRBV2 and TRBJ1-1; D not certain. CDR3 length: 14 amino acids. V lost 6 bases and J lost 1, with 12 bases in between. Germline loops: CDR1 SNHLY, CDR2 FYNNEI. This chain's CDR3 is CASRVRPQNTEAFF. Here the CDR3 DNA reads TGTGCCAGCAGAGTCCGACCCCAGAACACTGAAGCTTTCTTT.

The gene calls are TRBV19 and TRBJ2-7; no clear D. The CDR3 has 14 residues. Trimming pared 4 bases from V and 2 bases from J, leaving 12 bases between. Germline assignment: CDR1 LNHDA and CDR2 SQIVND (reference sequence). This CDR3 reads CASSNDKHTYEQYF. The DNA of the CDR3 is TGTGCCAGTAGTAACGACAAGCACACCTACGAGCAGTACTTC.

The genes are TRBV5-1 and TRBJ1-1, with 8 bases that match TRBD1. The CDR3 extends over 14 amino acids. Trimming took 0 bases from V and 12 from J; bases not matched to a gene: 10. Germline loops: CDR1 SGHRS, CDR2 YFSETQ. The CDR3 region has the DNA TGCGCCAGCAGCTTGGAGGGAGGACAGGGTTCGTCTTTCTTT. Its protein is CASSLEGGQGSSFF.

The V and J genes are TRBV2 and TRBJ2-1; 14 nucleotides line up with TRBD2. CDR3 size: 14 residues. V was clipped by 6 bases and J by 6 bases; unmatched bases: 1. Germline loops: CDR1 SNHLY, CDR2 FYNNEI. The CDR3: CASSGLAGGNEQFF. Written as DNA, the CDR3 is TGTGCCAGCAGCGGACTAGCGGGGGGCAATGAGCAGTTCTTC.

The V gene is TRBV6-5, the J gene TRBJ1-2; 7 nucleotides agree with TRBD1. The germline gives CDR1 MNHEY, CDR2 SVGAGI. CDR3 size: 15 residues. The junction had 10 bases not matched to a gene; V was cut back by 5 bases and J by 4 bases. CDR3: CASSRRTGGLYGYTF. The CDR3 bases are TGTGCCAGCAGTCGACGGACAGGCGGGCTCTATGGCTACACCTTC.

V and J are TRBV7-6 and TRBJ2-3, with D possibly matching TRBD1 (5 bases). Germline CDR1 reads SGHVS; CDR2 reads FNYEAQ. V dropped 6 bases and J dropped 0 bases, with 16 bases sitting between them. This CDR3 has 16 residues. The CDR3 bases are TGTGCCAGCAGAAATTCAGGGTCTGGTAGCACAGATACGCAGTATTTT. Translation gives CASRNSGSGSTDTQYF.

The chain uses TRBV4-1 and TRBJ1-5, with D tentatively TRBD1 (5 bases). V was trimmed by 1 base and J by 7 bases, leaving 5 bases between them. Germline V gives CDR1 MGHRA, CDR2 YSYEKL. The CDR3 sequence is 12 residues long. The CDR3 protein is CASSQGGQPQHF. CDR3 sequence (DNA): TGCGCCAGCAGCCAAGGGGGGCAGCCCCAGCATTTT.

This rearrangement joins TRBV6-5 to TRBJ2-7; no clear D gene. With 6 bases removed from V and 3 bases from J, the gap between germline ends came to 12 bases. Per germline, CDR1 MNHEY and CDR2 SVGAGI. This CDR3 has 13 amino acids. The CDR3 coding sequence is TGTGCCAGCAGACCGGACGGCCGCTACGAGCAGTACTTC. Amino acids: CASRPDGRYEQYF.

The chain has TRBV15 and TRBJ1-1; D unresolved. Trimming took 6 bases from V and 0 from J, leaving 8 bases between them. Germline assignment: CDR1 LNHNV and CDR2 YYDKDF (reference sequence). This CDR3 has 13 residues. In nucleotides, the CDR3 is TGTGCCACCAGGTACGGGGTGAACACTGAAGCTTTCTTT. This sequence encodes CATRYGVNTEAFF.

The chain joins TRBV9 to TRBJ2-3; tentatively, D is TRBD2 (6 bases). Trimming cost V 8 bases and J 0 bases, with 22 bases left between them. The CDR3 extends over 17 amino acids. From germline, CDR1 is SGDLS and CDR2 YYNGEE. The chain's CDR3 is CASPGTFYPNSTDTQYF. CDR3 in DNA: TGTGCCAGTCCAGGGACTTTTTATCCGAATAGCACAGATACGCAGTATTTT.

V and J are TRBV7-8 and TRBJ1-2; 7 bases align to TRBD1. J lost 4 bases, V lost 4 bases, and 3 bases had no gene match. Germline V gene data show CDR1 as SGHVS and CDR2 as FQNEAQ. The CDR3 sequence is 13 residues long. The CDR3 spells CASSSRTGYGYTF. The DNA for the CDR3 is TGTGCCAGCAGCTCACGGACAGGCTATGGCTACACCTTC.

V and J are TRBV7-8 and TRBJ2-7; 12 bases align to TRBD2. CDR1 and CDR2 from the germline V gene are SGHVS and FQNEAQ. After removal of 5 bases from V and 7 bases from J, the junction contained 6 bases not matched to a gene. The CDR3 covers 14 residues. DNA for the CDR3: TGTGCCAGCAGCCCCGGACTAGCGGGGAGGGAGCAGTACTTC. It yields the protein CASSPGLAGREQYF. Full variable domain (rest looked up from reference TRBV7-8 and TRBJ2-7): GAGVSQSPRYKVAKRGQDVALRCDPISGHVSLFWYQQALGQGPEFLTYFQNEAQLDKSGLPSDRFFAERPEGSVSTLKIQRTQQEDSAVYLCASSPGLAGREQYFGPGTRLTVT.

This clone showed up just once. The chain has TRBV10-3 and TRBJ2-1, with TRBD1 matching 11 bases. The CDR3 contains 13 residues. Germline V lookup: CDR1 ENHRY, CDR2 SYGVKD. V lost 8 bases, J lost 7 bases, and 4 bases stayed unmatched. In DNA, the CDR3 is TGTGCCATCGGGGGACAGGGGGAAAATGAGCAGTTCTTC. It is translated as CAIGGQGENEQFF.

The rearrangement links TRBV6-5 to TRBJ2-2; unclear D gene. The CDR3 covers 13 residues. V was trimmed by 7 bases and J by 1 base, leaving 7 bases between them. CDR1 and CDR2 (germline): MNHEY, SVGAGI. The CDR3 protein is CASTERNTGELFF. In nucleotides, the CDR3 is TGTGCCAGCACGGAACGGAACACCGGGGAGCTGTTTTTT.

The CDR3 coding sequence is TGTGCCAGCAACCGCGGACTGGCCGAAAGATCACCCCTCCACTTT. This sequence encodes CASNRGLAERSPLHF. The chain has TRBV7-9 and TRBJ1-6; D gene uncertain. Germline V gene lookup returns CDR1 SEHNR and CDR2 FQNEAQ (reference sequence). The CDR3 runs 15 residues. Trimming pared 7 bases from V and 10 bases from J, leaving 20 bases between.

The chain carries TRBV29-1 and TRBJ1-2; no clear D gene. There are 12 residues in the CDR3. Per germline, CDR1 SQVTM and CDR2 ANQGSEA. V lost 7 bases and J lost 2, with 11 bases in between. The CDR3 nucleotides are TGCAGCGCTGAGGAAGGGAACTATGGCTACACCTTC. Protein product: CSAEEGNYGYTF.

J is TRBJ2-5 and V is TRBV18, with no clear D. Germline-derived CDR1 and CDR2 are KGHSH and LQKENI. Trimming pared 2 bases from V and 5 bases from J, leaving 6 bases between. This CDR3 is built from 12 residues. The DNA for the CDR3 is TGTGCCAGCTCACCAATAGGGGAGACCCAGTACTTC. As protein: CASSPIGETQYF.

The rearrangement links TRBV14 to TRBJ1-3, with D hard to call. CDR3 length: 16 residues. Trimming cost V 2 bases and J 4 bases, with 15 bases left between them. Germline CDR1 reads SGHDN; CDR2 reads FVKESK. CDR3 sequence (DNA): TGTGCCAGCAGCCAACAAAGTCCCTCTACCGGAAACACCATATATTTT. This translates into CASSQQSPSTGNTIYF.

Only a few counts were recorded for this clone. The chain is built from TRBV10-2 and TRBJ1-2, with D tentatively TRBD1 (5 bases). Germline V gene lookup returns CDR1 WSHSY and CDR2 SAAADI. The CDR3 spans 12 residues. Trimming removed 2 bases from V and 8 bases from J, with 9 bases in between. For the CDR3, the DNA is TGCGCCAGCAGTGAGGGGGGTGGAGGCTACACCTTC. Translating it yields CASSEGGGGYTF.

The chain uses TRBV19 and TRBJ1-2; maybe TRBD1 (5 bases). Trimming took off 5 bases at V and 3 bases at J, with 13 bases between the two ends. The CDR3 length is 14 residues. Germline V gives CDR1 LNHDA, CDR2 SQIVND (reference sequence). CDR3 loop: CASSPHRDHYGYTF. DNA for the CDR3: TGTGCCAGTAGTCCTCACCGGGACCACTATGGCTACACCTTC.

CDR3 in DNA: TGTGCCAGCAGCCTTCTCGGTGACATCTTCAACTATGGCTACACCTTC. Amino acids: CASSLLGDIFNYGYTF. J is TRBJ1-2 and V is TRBV5-6; no reliable D call. The germline V gene encodes CDR1 SGHDT and CDR2 YYEEEE. V was trimmed by 4 bases and J by 2 bases, leaving 18 bases between them. This CDR3 comprises 16 residues.

The V gene is TRBV19, the J gene TRBJ2-7; D unresolved. CDR1 LNHDA and CDR2 SQIVND come from the germline V gene (reference sequence). V lost 1 base and J lost 3, with 7 bases in between. The CDR3 sequence is 13 residues long. The CDR3, as DNA: TGTGCCAGTAGTATAGGGTTCCTCTACGAGCAGTACTTC. It translates to CASSIGFLYEQYF.

V is TRBV30 and J is TRBJ2-5; D remains ambiguous. The V and J ends lost 0 bases and 2 bases respectively, with 13 bases between them. Germline CDR1 is GTSNPN and CDR2 is SVGIG (reference sequence). The CDR3 has 15 amino acids. This CDR3 is CAWSVRRRQQETQYF. CDR3 nucleotides: TGTGCCTGGAGTGTACGGCGCAGGCAGCAAGAGACCCAGTACTTC.